The rows below give T cell receptor beta chains drawn from one sample of a study of blood T cells in healthy people across ages. TCRdb ran MiXCR on the 5' RACE reads and lists one entry per CDR3 protein. The sample has 700,000 to 1,000,000 distinct CDR3 sequences, roughly 44% seen once. The specimen was blood. The receptors were sampled from a man in his sixties in good health. The CDR3 runs from the conserved cysteine through the conserved F or W. The D gene is left open where the match is weak. Clone size is shown for a subset of rows, as once, few, many or a class of expanded clone.

D	V	J	size	DNA	CDR3
TRBD2	TRBV12-3/TRBV12-4	TRBJ2-7	few	TGTGCCAGCAGTCGGCTTAGCGGGTCCACCGCCGAGCAGTACTTC	CASSRLSGSTAEQYF
.	TRBV6-5	TRBJ2-7	few	TGTGCCAGCAGTTCCCGGATCTACGAGCAGTACTTC	CASSSRIYEQYF
.	TRBV5-6	TRBJ2-1	.	TGTGCCAGCAGCATCTCAGACAATGAGCAGTTCTTC	CASSISDNEQFF
TRBD1	TRBV7-2	TRBJ2-3	.	TGTGCCAGCAGCCTACAGGGGTGGGACACAGATACGCAGTATTTT	CASSLQGWDTDTQYF
TRBD2	TRBV10-2	TRBJ2-2	.	TGCGCCAGCAGAGTCAACCCTAGCGGAGCTACCGGGGAGCTGTTTTTT	CASRVNPSGATGELFF
.	TRBV5-5	TRBJ2-6	few	TGTGCCAGCAACCCCGGATCTGGGGCCAACGTCCTGACTTTC	CASNPGSGANVLTF
.	TRBV5-1	TRBJ1-4	.	TGCGCCAGCAGCCCGGACGGCCCGTTACTGTTTTTT	CASSPDGPLLFF
.	TRBV6-1	TRBJ2-5	few	TGTGCCACCGCAACCGGGACTGGACAAGAGACCCAGTACTTC	CATATGTGQETQYF
.	TRBV1	TRBJ2-7	.	TGCACCAGCAGCCAAGTGAAGGGTCCCTCCAACGAGCAGTACTTC	CTSSQVKGPSNEQYF
.	TRBV29-1	TRBJ2-5	.	TGCAGCGTCGACCCCCGGGGCGAGACCCGGTACTTC	CSVDPRGETRYF
.	TRBV20-1	TRBJ2-1	few	TGCAGTGCTAGTGCGGGGAGCTCCTACAATGAGCAGTTCTTC	CSASAGSSYNEQFF
.	TRBV7-2	TRBJ2-7	few	TGTGCCAGCAGCCGCAACAAGGGGGTCCCAGGGGAGCAGTACTTC	CASSRNKGVPGEQYF
.	TRBV9	TRBJ1-1	.	TGTGCCAGCAGCGGCGACAGGACAATCACTGAAGCTTTCTTT	CASSGDRTITEAFF
.	TRBV14	TRBJ1-1	once	TGTGCCAGCAGCCAAGAATGGGGTCTACAGGGCACTGAAGCTTTCTTT	CASSQEWGLQGTEAFF
TRBD2	TRBV12-3/TRBV12-4	TRBJ2-7	.	TGTGCCAGCAGTTTGGATAGGGCGGCGGGGGGGACCTACAATGAGCAGTACTTC	CASSLDRAAGGTYNEQYF
TRBD2	TRBV5-6	TRBJ2-5	.	TGTGCCAGCAGCGGGACTAGCGGGGCCCAAGAGACCCAGTACTTC	CASSGTSGAQETQYF
TRBD2	TRBV4-1	TRBJ2-5	.	TGCGCCAGCAGCCATTACGGGGGGATACAAGAGACCCAGTACTTC	CASSHYGGIQETQYF
.	TRBV11-2	TRBJ2-2	.	TGTGCCAGCAGCTTACGGGGGGCAAACACCGGGGAGCTGTTTTTT	CASSLRGANTGELFF
.	TRBV7-2	TRBJ2-7	many	TGTGCCAGCAGCTTAGGAACGGACTCCTACGAGCAGTACTTC	CASSLGTDSYEQYF
TRBD1	TRBV6-6	TRBJ2-3	.	TGTGCCAGCAGTCCCCAGACAGGGGGTACGCAGTATTTT	CASSPQTGGTQYF
.	TRBV5-1	TRBJ1-4	.	TGCGCCAGCAGCGTGGGGAGAGGGATTAATGAAAAACTGTTTTTT	CASSVGRGINEKLFF
TRBD2	TRBV6-2/TRBV6-3	TRBJ2-4	few	TGTGCCAGCAGTTCCCCCGGACTAGCGGGGTTCCAGTACTTC	CASSSPGLAGFQYF
TRBD1	TRBV11-2	TRBJ2-6	few	TGTGCCAGCAGCTTAGTTCGACAGGGTCTCTCTGGGGCCAACGTCCTGACTTTC	CASSLVRQGLSGANVLTF
.	TRBV12-3/TRBV12-4	TRBJ1-2	medium-sized	TGTGCGCTTGGGGTGAACTATGGCTACACCTTC	CALGVNYGYTF
.	TRBV10-3	TRBJ1-5	.	TGTGCCATCAGGGACGGGGAGGATCAGCCCCAGCATTTT	CAIRDGEDQPQHF
.	TRBV7-8	TRBJ2-7	.	TGTGCCAGCAGCTTAGATAGAGGGGCGACCTACGAGCAGTACTTC	CASSLDRGATYEQYF